Given below is one T cell receptor beta chain in context. Its antigen remains unknown. This beta chain is off target for a library built for alpha chains, so its abundance means little. Each TCR cDNA molecule carried a unique molecular identifier. A single record per CDR3 protein comes from TCRdb applying MiXCR to the 5' RACE reads. The data contain 3,700 or so distinct CDR3 sequences, approximately 26% of them singletons. This entry belongs to a study of spatial heterogeneity in lung cancer. Study details: The study found that TCR transcript counts in tumor regions correlated strongly with a matched bulk RNA-seq T cell module score. General study findings and limits: For expanded intratumoral alpha and beta TCRs, counts tracked tumor mutation counts.

Time point defined: sample taken at primary tumor resection. The study sequenced unsorted whole RNA from tumor, nontumor lung or frozen PBMC. CDR1 is SGHKS and CDR2 is YYEKEE in the germline V gene (reference sequence). V was trimmed by 8 bases and J by 1 base, leaving 13 bases between them. CDR3 size: 14 residues. The sample was lung tumor tissue, taken at surgery. The chain has TRBV5-5 and TRBJ2-1; D perhaps matches TRBD1 (7 bases). This receptor was taken from a male donor with early-stage non-small cell lung cancer. CDR3 sequence: CASTPGGSYNEQFF. The CDR3 DNA reads as TGTGCCAGTACCCCAGGGGGGTCCTACAATGAGCAGTTCTTC.